This T cell receptor beta chain was identified in a study of blood T cell repertoires in COVID-19. The cohort comprised adults aged roughly 18 to 95 years residing in approximately 22 US areas. Assay: immunoSEQ multiplex PCR; the TCRdb copy retains only in-frame clones and omits some. Of about 330,000 clones detected, 80% to 90% appear once; the ten largest clones hold about 10%. CDR1 and CDR2 (germline): KGHDR, SFDVKD. The CDR3 is 15 residues long. Trimming left V 4 bases short and J 3 bases short, with 13 bases between. Material: PBMCs or T cells enriched from blood (not recorded which). The chain is built from TRBV24-1 and TRBJ2-3; tentatively, D is TRBD2 (7 bases). This TCR came from a young woman who had recovered from COVID-19. The CDR3 here is CATSESGGGTDTQYF. CDR3 nucleotide sequence: TGTGCCACCAGTGAGTCGGGGGGCGGGACAGATACGCAGTATTTT.